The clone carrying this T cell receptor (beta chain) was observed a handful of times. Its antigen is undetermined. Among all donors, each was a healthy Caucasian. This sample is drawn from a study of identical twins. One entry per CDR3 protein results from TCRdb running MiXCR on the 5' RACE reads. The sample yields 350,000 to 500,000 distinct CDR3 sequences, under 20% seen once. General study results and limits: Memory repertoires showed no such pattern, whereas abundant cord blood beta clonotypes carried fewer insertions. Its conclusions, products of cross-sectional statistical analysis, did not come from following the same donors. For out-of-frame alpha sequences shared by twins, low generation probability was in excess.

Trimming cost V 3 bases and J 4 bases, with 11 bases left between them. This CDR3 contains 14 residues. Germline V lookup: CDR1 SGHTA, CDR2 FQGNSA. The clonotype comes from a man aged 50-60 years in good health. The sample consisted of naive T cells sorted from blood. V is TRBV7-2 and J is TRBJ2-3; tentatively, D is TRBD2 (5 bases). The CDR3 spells CASSFAGTADTQYF. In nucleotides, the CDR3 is TGTGCCAGCAGCTTCGCGGGCACCGCAGATACGCAGTATTTT.